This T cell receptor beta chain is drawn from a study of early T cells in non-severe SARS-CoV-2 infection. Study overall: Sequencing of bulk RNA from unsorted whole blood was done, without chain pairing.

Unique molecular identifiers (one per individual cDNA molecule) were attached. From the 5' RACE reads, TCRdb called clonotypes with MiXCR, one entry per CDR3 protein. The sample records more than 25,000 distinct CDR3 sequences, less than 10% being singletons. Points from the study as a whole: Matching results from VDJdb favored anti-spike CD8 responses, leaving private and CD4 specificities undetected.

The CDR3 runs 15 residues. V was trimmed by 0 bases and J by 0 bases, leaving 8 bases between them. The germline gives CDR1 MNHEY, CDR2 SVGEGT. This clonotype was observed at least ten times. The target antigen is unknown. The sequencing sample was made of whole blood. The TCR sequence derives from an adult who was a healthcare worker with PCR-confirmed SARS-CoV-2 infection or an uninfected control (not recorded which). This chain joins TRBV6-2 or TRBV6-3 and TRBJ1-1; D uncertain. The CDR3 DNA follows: TGTGCCAGCAGTTACTCGAGGGCAGTGAACACTGAAGCTTTCTTT. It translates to CASSYSRAVNTEAFF.